This T cell receptor (beta chain) originates from a study of CD8 T cells in Susac syndrome. TEMRA cells were FACS-enriched and CD8+ and CD4+ T cells negatively isolated. Germline V gene lookup returns CDR1 SGDLS and CDR2 YYNGEE. This CDR3 is 17 amino acids long. The V end lost 0 bases, the J end lost 2 bases, and 16 bases lay between the germline ends. Reverse transcription of about 0.5 to 1 ug RNA was carried out with random hexamers. Amplification of the TCR beta CDR3 was carried out by immunoSEQ multiplex PCR, which spanned a total of 54 Vbeta and 13 Jbeta segments. MiXCR, run by TCRdb on the immunoSEQ multiplex PCR reads, gives a single entry per CDR3 protein. The sample lists 150,000 to 200,000 distinct CDR3 sequences; 90% to 96% were seen once. Concerning this clonotype itself: Antigen: not known.

Findings and limits, study-wide: TCR sequencing and HLA analysis covered a relatively small number of individuals.

This chain uses TRBV9 with TRBJ2-3, with D perhaps TRBD2 (7 bases). The receptor's source is a human donor with multiple sclerosis. The specimen was CD4+ T cells from PBMCs. The CDR3 DNA is TGTGCCAGCAGCGTAGCTGGGGGGGCCTCGAACACAGATACGCAGTATTTT. Translated: CASSVAGGASNTDTQYF.